This TCR beta chain was recovered during a study of response to subunit inactivated influenza vaccine. The CDR3 is 15 amino acids. V lost 3 bases and J 1 base, leaving 10 bases between the germline ends. Germline V gene data show CDR1 as SNHLY and CDR2 as FYNNEI. Study conclusions and caveats: The authors offered the suggestion that each seasonal influenza vaccination recruits few new T cells.

This clonotype appeared a few times. Its antigen is not identified. TCRdb reprocessed the RT-PCR reads with MiXCR, giving one entry per CDR3 protein. The table lists roughly 710,000 distinct CDR3 sequences, about 14% of them singletons. The sequenced sample was PBMCs from blood, obtained around 14 days before vaccination. This sequence originates from a man aged 50 or older who received an inactivated influenza vaccine. V and J are TRBV2 and TRBJ1-5; D unclear. CDR3 nucleotide sequence: TGTGCCAGCAGTGACCGGGGTGGGAGCAATCAGCCCCAGCATTTT. As protein: CASSDRGGSNQPQHF.